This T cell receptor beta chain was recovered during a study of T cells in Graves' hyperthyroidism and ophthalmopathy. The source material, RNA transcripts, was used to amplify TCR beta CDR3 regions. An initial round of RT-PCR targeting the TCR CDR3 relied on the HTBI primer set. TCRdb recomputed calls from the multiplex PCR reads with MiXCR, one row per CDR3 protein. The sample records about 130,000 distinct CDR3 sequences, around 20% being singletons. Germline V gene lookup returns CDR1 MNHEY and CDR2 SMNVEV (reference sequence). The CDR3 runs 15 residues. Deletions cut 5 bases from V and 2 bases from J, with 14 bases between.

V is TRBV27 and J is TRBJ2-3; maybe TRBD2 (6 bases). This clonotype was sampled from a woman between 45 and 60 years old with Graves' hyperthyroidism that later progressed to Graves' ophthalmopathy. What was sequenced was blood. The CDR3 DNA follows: TGTGCCAGCAGTGAACCGGGACTGTTCACAGATACGCAGTATTTT. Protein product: CASSEPGLFTDTQYF.